This passage covers 20 T cell receptor beta chains from one sample sequenced in a study of T cell responses to AZD1222 COVID-19 vaccine. The repertoire was sequenced with immunoSEQ multiplex PCR; TCRdb's copy has only in-frame clones and lacks some. The repertoire holds more than 85,000 clones, with less than 95% as singletons. This specimen was peripheral blood, taken 28 days after the second AZD1222 dose. These receptors all stem from an adult who received the AZD1222 COVID-19 vaccine.

CDR3 DNA: TGCGCCAGCAGCTTGGCCTTGAGACAGGCAGATACGCAGTATTTT. Protein: CASSLALRQADTQYF. This chain connects TRBV5-1 to TRBJ2-3; D perhaps matches TRBD1 (6 bases). The CDR3 loop spans 15 amino acids. The germline gives CDR1 SGHRS, CDR2 YFSETQ. Trimming cost V 0 bases and J 4 bases, with 12 bases left between them.

This clone has just one count. The chain recombines TRBV5-1 with TRBJ1-2, with D unresolved. The ends were cut back, 0 bases at V and 1 base at J, with 10 bases in the middle. Germline V gene lookup returns CDR1 SGHRS and CDR2 YFSETQ. There are 15 residues in the CDR3. In DNA form, the CDR3 reads TGCGCCAGCAGCTTGGAAATCTTGGGTAACTATGGCTACACCTTC. It yields the protein CASSLEILGNYGYTF.

The chain employs TRBV12-1 and TRBJ2-7. TRBV12-1 is described as a pseudogene. This CDR3 contains 11 residues. The CDR3, as DNA: TGTGCCAGCAGCTTTTTGTACGAGCAGTACTTC. This gives the protein CASSFLYEQYF.

In DNA form, the CDR3 reads TGTGCCAGTAGTAATTCCATCGAAGGGTTCAATTCACCCCTCCACTTT. Its translation: CASSNSIEGFNSPLHF. This rearrangement joins TRBV19 to TRBJ1-6; no firm D call. The CDR3 sequence is 16 residues long. The ends were cut back, 4 bases at V and 7 bases at J, with 17 bases in the middle. Germline CDR1 LNHDA, CDR2 SQIVND (reference sequence). Full variable domain (remainder filled in from reference TRBV19 and TRBJ1-6): DGGITQSPKYLFRKEGQNVTLSCEQNLNHDAMYWYRQDPGQGLRLIYYSQIVNDFQKGDIAEGYSVSREKKESFPLTVTSAQKNPTAFYLCASSNSIEGFNSPLHFGNGTRLTVT.

The gene calls are TRBV5-4 and TRBJ2-3; the D call may be TRBD1 or TRBD2 (5 bases each). The V and J ends lost 7 bases and 0 bases respectively, with 18 bases between them. Germline V lookup: CDR1 SGHNT, CDR2 YYREEE (reference sequence). CDR3 length: 16 residues. CDR3 loop: CASATGTKLSTDTQYF. CDR3 sequence (DNA): TGTGCCAGCGCAACCGGGACGAAATTAAGCACAGATACGCAGTATTTT. Together with reference TRBV5-4 and TRBJ2-3, the CDR3 gives the full variable domain: ETGVTQSPTHLIKTRGQQVTLRCSSQSGHNTVSWYQQALGQGPQFIFQYYREEENGRGNFPPRFSGLQFPNYSSELNVNALELDDSALYLCASATGTKLSTDTQYFGPGTRLTVL.

V gene TRBV28 combines with J gene TRBJ1-2; D not certain. V lost 3 bases, J lost 8 bases, and 13 bases lay in between. Germline CDR1 reads MDHEN; CDR2 reads SYDVKM. The CDR3 contains 13 residues. CDR3 sequence: CASSFTLRGGYTF. The CDR3 nucleotides are TGTGCCAGCAGTTTCACTCTCCGGGGAGGCTACACCTTC.

V is TRBV7-9 and J is TRBJ1-2; D is uncertain. The CDR3 is made up of 13 amino acids. Germline V gives CDR1 SEHNR, CDR2 FQNEAQ (reference sequence). The germline V and J ends were trimmed by 10 bases and 7 bases, with 19 bases remaining between them. The CDR3 reads CAMPRQVEGGYTF. Written as DNA, the CDR3 is TGTGCCATGCCTCGGCAGGTCGAAGGTGGCTACACCTTC.

The chain's CDR3 is CASSQGISGGEAFF. CDR3 in DNA: TGCGCCAGCAGCCAAGGGATATCGGGAGGTGAAGCTTTCTTT. V gene TRBV5-1 combines with J gene TRBJ1-1; D not certain. The germline V gene has CDR1 SGHRS and CDR2 YFSETQ. Trimming took off 4 bases at V and 7 bases at J, with 17 bases between the two ends. The CDR3 is made up of 14 amino acids.

This rearrangement joins TRBV6-5 to TRBJ1-5, with D unresolved. V was clipped by 9 bases and J by 2 bases, with 14 bases between them. The CDR3 is made up of 14 amino acids. Germline assignment: CDR1 MNHEY and CDR2 SVGAGI. The CDR3: CARWRLGGNQPQHF. DNA for the CDR3: TGTGCCAGGTGGCGCCTGGGTGGCAATCAGCCCCAGCATTTT.

The chain recombines TRBV19 with TRBJ1-5; 7 bases agree with TRBD1. Germline V gene data show CDR1 as LNHDA and CDR2 as SQIVND (reference sequence). J gave up 2 bases and V 7 bases, and 20 bases lay outside the gene matches. The CDR3 is made up of 19 amino acids. CDR3 bases: TGTGCCAGTAATTCTCCGGGACAGTCCCCACTAAGTGGCAATCAGCCCCAGCATTTT. Residues: CASNSPGQSPLSGNQPQHF.

This sequence joins TRBV27 and TRBJ1-2; D not resolved. The germline CDR1 and CDR2 sequences are MNHEY and SMNVEV (reference sequence). The CDR3 runs to 14 residues. Between the trimmed V and J ends, which lost 3 bases and 4 bases, there was a span of 12 bases. The CDR3 sequence is CASSFGQSLYGYTF. The CDR3 DNA sequence: TGTGCCAGCAGTTTCGGCCAGAGCCTCTATGGCTACACCTTC.

A single count supports this clone. The chain carries TRBV29-1 and TRBJ2-5; D unresolved. The CDR3 has 11 amino acids. Germline V CDR1 and CDR2: SQVTM, ANQGSEA. V was shortened by 3 bases and J by 5 bases, with 7 bases between the two germline ends. CDR3 sequence (DNA): TGCAGCGTTGACCTCCGGGAGACCCAGTACTTC. Translated: CSVDLRETQYF.

V gene TRBV13 combines with J gene TRBJ2-1, with 7 nucleotides matching TRBD1. V lost 2 bases and J lost 4; bases outside the gene matches: 2. The germline V gene encodes CDR1 PRHDT and CDR2 FYEKMQ (reference sequence). The CDR3 runs to 14 residues. CDR3 nucleotides: TGTGCCAGCAGCTTAACGGGACAGTACAATGAGCAGTTCTTC. Translated, it gives CASSLTGQYNEQFF.

This clone has only a few counts. The gene calls are TRBV7-9 and TRBJ2-1, with D uncertain. Germline CDR1 SEHNR, CDR2 FQNEAQ (reference sequence). This CDR3 is built from 11 residues. V was pared by 8 bases and J by 4 bases, with 6 bases between. CDR3 residues: CASARYNEQFF. CDR3 bases: TGTGCCAGCGCTCGATACAATGAGCAGTTCTTC.

The CDR3 DNA is TGTGCCAGCAGTGAGGGGGGACAGAGGGGCAATCAGCCCCAGCATTTT. Translated, it gives CASSEGGQRGNQPQHF. The chain uses TRBV6-1 and TRBJ1-5, with 7 bases fitting TRBD1. CDR3 length: 16 amino acids. Germline trimming cut 3 bases from V and 2 bases from J; bases unmatched to any gene: 7. The germline CDR1 and CDR2 sequences are MNHNS and SASEGT.

CDR3 loop: CASSRTEDFRGGYTF. The CDR3 bases are TGTGCCAGCAGCCGGACTGAGGATTTTCGTGGAGGCTACACCTTC. The chain is built from TRBV5-5 and TRBJ1-2; no clear D. With 4 bases removed from V and 8 bases from J, the gap between germline ends came to 21 bases. Germline V lookup: CDR1 SGHKS, CDR2 YYEKEE (reference sequence). This CDR3 contains 15 residues.

The chain combines TRBV3-1 (or the pseudogene TRBV3-2) with TRBJ2-2, with 12 bases aligning to TRBD1. CDR1 LGHDT and CDR2 YNNKEL come from the germline V gene (reference sequence). J gave up 7 bases and V 3 bases, and 3 bases lay outside the gene matches. This CDR3 has 15 amino acids. The CDR3 spells CASSQGQGASGELFF. CDR3 sequence (DNA): TGTGCCAGCAGCCAGGGACAGGGGGCAAGCGGGGAGCTGTTTTTT.

V is TRBV12-5 and J is TRBJ2-3; possible D gene TRBD2, 6 bases. Trimming removed 2 bases from V and 6 bases from J, with 18 bases in between. The CDR3 is 16 amino acids. From germline, CDR1 is LGHNT and CDR2 FRNRAP. The CDR3 loop is CASGLHRDSLGDTQYF. CDR3 coding DNA: TGTGCTAGTGGTTTGCATCGGGACTCCTTAGGGGATACGCAGTATTTT.

The V call is TRBV20-1, the J call TRBJ2-1; D may correspond to TRBD1 or TRBD2 (5 bases each). The length of the CDR3 is 8 residues. V was shortened by 5 bases and J by 13 bases, with 6 bases between the two germline ends. Germline V gene sequence: CDR1 DFQATT, CDR2 SNEGSKA (reference sequence). The CDR3 DNA reads TGCAGTGCTGGGGGACAGTTCTTC. This sequence encodes CSAGGQFF.

The chain has TRBV9 and TRBJ1-1; D remains ambiguous. This CDR3 has 13 residues. The V end lost 0 bases, the J end lost 6 bases, and 9 bases lay between the germline ends. The germline gives CDR1 SGDLS, CDR2 YYNGEE. CDR3 DNA: TGTGCCAGCAGCGTAGTGGAGGGCTCTGAAGCTTTCTTT. This encodes CASSVVEGSEAFF.